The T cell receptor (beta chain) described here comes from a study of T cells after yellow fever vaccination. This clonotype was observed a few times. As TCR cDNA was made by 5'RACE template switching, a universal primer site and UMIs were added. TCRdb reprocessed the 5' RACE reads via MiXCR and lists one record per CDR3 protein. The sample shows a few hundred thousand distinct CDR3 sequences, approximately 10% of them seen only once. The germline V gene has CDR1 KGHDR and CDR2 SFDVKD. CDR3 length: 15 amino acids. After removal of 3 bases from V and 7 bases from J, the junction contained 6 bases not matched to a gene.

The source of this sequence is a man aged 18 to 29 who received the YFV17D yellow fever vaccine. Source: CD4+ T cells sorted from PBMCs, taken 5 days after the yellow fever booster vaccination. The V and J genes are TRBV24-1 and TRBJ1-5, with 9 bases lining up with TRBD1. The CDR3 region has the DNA TGTGCCACCAGTGATGCACAGGGGGCTGAACAGCCCCAGCATTTT. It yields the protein CATSDAQGAEQPQHF.